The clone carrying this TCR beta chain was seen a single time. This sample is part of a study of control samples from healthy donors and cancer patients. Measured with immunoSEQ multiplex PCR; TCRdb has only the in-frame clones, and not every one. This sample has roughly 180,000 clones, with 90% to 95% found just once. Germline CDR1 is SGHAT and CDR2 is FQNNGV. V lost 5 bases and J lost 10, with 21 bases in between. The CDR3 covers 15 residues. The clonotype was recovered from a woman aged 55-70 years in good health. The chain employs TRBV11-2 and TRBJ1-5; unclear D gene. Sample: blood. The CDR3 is CASSASGSRMGPQHF. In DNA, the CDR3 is TGTGCCAGCAGCGCCTCGGGATCCAGGATGGGACCCCAGCATTTT.